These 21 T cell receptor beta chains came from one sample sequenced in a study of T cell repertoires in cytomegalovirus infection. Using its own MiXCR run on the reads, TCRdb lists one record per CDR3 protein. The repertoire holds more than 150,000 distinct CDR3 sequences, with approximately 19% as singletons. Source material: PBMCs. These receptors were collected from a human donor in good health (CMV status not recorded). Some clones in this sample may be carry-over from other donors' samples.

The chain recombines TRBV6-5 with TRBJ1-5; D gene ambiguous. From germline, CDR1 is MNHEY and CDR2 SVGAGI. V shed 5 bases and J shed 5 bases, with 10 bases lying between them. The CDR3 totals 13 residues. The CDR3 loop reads CASSLDTYQPQHF. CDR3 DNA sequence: TGTGCCAGCAGTCTTGACACCTATCAGCCCCAGCATTTT.

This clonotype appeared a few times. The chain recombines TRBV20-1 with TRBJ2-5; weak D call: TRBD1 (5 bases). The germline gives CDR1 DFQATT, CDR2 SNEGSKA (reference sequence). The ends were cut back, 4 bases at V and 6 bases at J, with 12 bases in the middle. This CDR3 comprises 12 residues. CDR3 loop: CSAKRPGQTQYF. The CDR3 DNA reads TGCAGTGCTAAAAGACCAGGGCAGACCCAGTACTTC.

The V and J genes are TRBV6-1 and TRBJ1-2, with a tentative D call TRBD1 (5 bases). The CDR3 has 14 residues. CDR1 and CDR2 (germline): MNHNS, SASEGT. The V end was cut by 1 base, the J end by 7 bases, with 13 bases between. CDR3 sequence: CASSEVKGRVGYTF. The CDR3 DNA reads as TGTGCCAGCAGTGAAGTTAAGGGCAGGGTTGGCTACACCTTC.

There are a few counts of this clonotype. CDR3 sequence reads: CASSLDGRNTGELFF. In DNA form, the CDR3 reads TGTGCCAGCAGCTTGGACGGGAGAAACACCGGGGAGCTGTTTTTT. This chain joins TRBV5-8 and TRBJ2-2; TRBD2 is a possible D gene (6 bases). Trimming took off 0 bases at V and 2 bases at J, with 8 bases between the two ends. This CDR3 comprises 15 residues. The germline gives CDR1 SGHTS, CDR2 YDEGEE.

The CDR3 protein is CASSRNWESGNTIYF. CDR3 DNA: TGTGCCAGCAGCCGTAACTGGGAGTCTGGAAACACCATATATTTT. The V call is TRBV7-9, the J call TRBJ1-3; D call uncertain. V gave up 5 bases and J gave up 1 base, with 12 bases separating them. This CDR3 spans 15 amino acids. Germline V gene sequence: CDR1 SEHNR, CDR2 FQNEAQ (reference sequence).

The CDR3 nucleotides read TGCAGTGCTAAGGACAGGGTGTACGAGCAGTACTTC. This encodes CSAKDRVYEQYF. The chain uses TRBV20-1 and TRBJ2-7; the match to TRBD1 covers 8 bases. Germline V gives CDR1 DFQATT, CDR2 SNEGSKA (reference sequence). Losses at the gene ends were 4 bases for V and 4 bases for J; bases not matched to a gene: 3. The CDR3 covers 12 residues.

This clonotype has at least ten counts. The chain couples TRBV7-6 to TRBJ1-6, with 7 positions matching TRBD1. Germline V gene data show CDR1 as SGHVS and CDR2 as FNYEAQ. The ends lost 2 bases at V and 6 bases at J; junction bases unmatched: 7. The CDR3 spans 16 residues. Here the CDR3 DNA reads TGTGCCAGCAGCTTAAAGCGGGGACAGCTTAATTCACCCCTCCACTTT. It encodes CASSLKRGQLNSPLHF.

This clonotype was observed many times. CDR3 protein: CASSPRTGQGTDTQYF. The DNA for the CDR3 is TGTGCCAGCAGCCCGCGGACAGGGCAGGGCACAGATACGCAGTATTTT. The rearrangement links TRBV7-2 to TRBJ2-3; TRBD1 aligns across 8 bases. CDR3 size: 16 residues. Losses at the gene ends were 5 bases for V and 1 base for J; bases not matched to a gene: 8. Germline V gene lookup returns CDR1 SGHTA and CDR2 FQGNSA.

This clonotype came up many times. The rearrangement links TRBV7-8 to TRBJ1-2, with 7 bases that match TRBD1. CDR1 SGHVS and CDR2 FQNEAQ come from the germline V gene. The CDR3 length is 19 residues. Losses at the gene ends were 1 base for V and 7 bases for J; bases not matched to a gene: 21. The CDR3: CASSLGSAGGAHTTIGYTF. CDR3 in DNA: TGTGCCAGCAGCTTAGGTTCCGCAGGGGGAGCTCATACGACTATTGGCTACACCTTC.

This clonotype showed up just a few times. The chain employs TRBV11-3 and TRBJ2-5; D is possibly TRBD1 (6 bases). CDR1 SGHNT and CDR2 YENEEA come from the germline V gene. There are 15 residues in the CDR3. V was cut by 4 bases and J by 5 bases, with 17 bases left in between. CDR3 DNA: TGTGCCAGCAGCTCGGACGGGACAAGCGAGGAGACCCAGTACTTC. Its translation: CASSSDGTSEETQYF.

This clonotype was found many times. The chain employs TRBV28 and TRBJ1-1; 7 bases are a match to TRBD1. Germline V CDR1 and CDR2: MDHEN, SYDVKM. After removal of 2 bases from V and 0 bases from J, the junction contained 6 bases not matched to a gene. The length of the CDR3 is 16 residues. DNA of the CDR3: TGTGCCAGCAGTTTACTTACAGGGGCTATGAACACTGAAGCTTTCTTT. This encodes CASSLLTGAMNTEAFF.

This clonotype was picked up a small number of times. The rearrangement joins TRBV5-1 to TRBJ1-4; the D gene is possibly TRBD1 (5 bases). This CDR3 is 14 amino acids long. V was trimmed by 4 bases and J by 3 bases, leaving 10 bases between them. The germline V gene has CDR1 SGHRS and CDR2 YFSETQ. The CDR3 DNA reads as TGCGCCAGCAGCGCGGGACCGCCTAATGAAAAACTGTTTTTT. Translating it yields CASSAGPPNEKLFF.

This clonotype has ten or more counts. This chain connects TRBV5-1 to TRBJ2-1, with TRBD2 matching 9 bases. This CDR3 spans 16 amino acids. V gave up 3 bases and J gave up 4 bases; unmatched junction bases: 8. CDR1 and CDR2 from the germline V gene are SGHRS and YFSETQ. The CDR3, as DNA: TGCGCCAGCAGCTCCCTTGGACTAGCGCTGTACAATGAGCAGTTCTTC. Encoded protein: CASSSLGLALYNEQFF.

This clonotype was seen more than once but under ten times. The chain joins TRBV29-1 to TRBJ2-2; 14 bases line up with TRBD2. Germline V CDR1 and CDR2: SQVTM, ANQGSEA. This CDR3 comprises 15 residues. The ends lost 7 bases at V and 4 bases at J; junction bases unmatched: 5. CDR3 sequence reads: CSAGLAGGSTGELFF. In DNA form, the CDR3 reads TGCAGCGCTGGACTAGCGGGAGGATCCACCGGGGAGCTGTTTTTT.

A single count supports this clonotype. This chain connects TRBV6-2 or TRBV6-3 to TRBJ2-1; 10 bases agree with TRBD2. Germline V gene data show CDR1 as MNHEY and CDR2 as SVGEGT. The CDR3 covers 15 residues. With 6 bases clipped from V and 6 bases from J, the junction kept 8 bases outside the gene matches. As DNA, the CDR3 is TGTGCCAGCAGCCAGGGGACTAGCGTACGCAATGAGCAGTTCTTC. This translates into CASSQGTSVRNEQFF.

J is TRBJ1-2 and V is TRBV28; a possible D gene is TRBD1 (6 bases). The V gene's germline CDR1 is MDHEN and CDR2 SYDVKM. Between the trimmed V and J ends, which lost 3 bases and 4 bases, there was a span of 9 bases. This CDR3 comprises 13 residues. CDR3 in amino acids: CASSFQGIYGYTF. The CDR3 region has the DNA TGTGCCAGCAGTTTTCAGGGGATCTATGGCTACACCTTC.

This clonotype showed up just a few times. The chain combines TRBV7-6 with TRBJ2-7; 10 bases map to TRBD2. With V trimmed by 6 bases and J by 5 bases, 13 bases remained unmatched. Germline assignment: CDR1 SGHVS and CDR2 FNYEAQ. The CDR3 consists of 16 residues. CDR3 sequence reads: CASRKSPSGSSDEQYF. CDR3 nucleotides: TGTGCCAGCAGAAAAAGTCCTAGCGGGAGTAGCGACGAGCAGTACTTC.

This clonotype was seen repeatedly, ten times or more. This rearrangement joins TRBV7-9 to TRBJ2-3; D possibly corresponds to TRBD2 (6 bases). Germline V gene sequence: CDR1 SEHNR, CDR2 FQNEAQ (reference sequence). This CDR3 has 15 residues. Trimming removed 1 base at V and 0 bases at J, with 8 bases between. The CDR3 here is CASSLGGTSTDTQYF. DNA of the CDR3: TGTGCCAGCAGCTTAGGTGGGACTAGCACAGATACGCAGTATTTT.

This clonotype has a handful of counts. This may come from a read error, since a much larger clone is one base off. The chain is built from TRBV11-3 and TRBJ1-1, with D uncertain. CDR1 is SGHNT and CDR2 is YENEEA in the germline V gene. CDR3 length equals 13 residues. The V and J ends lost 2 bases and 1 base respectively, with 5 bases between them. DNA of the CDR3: TGTGCCAGCAGCTTAAGCCAGAACACTGAAGCTTTCTTT. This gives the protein CASSLSQNTEAFF.

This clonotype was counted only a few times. The chain's CDR3 is CASSYSGQNLGGELFF. DNA of the CDR3: TGTGCCAGCAGTTACTCTGGCCAGAACTTAGGCGGGGAGCTGTTTTTT. V usage is TRBV6-5 and J usage is TRBJ2-2, with no clear D. With 0 bases removed from V and 7 bases from J, the gap between germline ends came to 15 bases. The CDR3 covers 16 residues. Germline V gives CDR1 MNHEY, CDR2 SVGAGI.

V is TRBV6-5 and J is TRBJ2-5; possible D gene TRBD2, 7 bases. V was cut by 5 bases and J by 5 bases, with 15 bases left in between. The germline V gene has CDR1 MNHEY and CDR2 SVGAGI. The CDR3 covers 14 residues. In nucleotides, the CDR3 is TGTGCCAGCAGTGGCTGGGGGGGCGCGGAGACCCAGTACTTC. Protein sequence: CASSGWGGAETQYF.